The rows below give T cell receptor beta chains drawn from one sample of a study of control samples from healthy donors and cancer patients. Profiled with immunoSEQ multiplex PCR; TCRdb holds only in-frame clones, not every one. The repertoire has 70,000 to 80,000 clones, 84% of them found once; the top ten carry over 12%. Sequencing input: blood. These receptors originate from a man in his fifties in good health. CDR3s include the opening cysteine and the closing phenylalanine or tryptophan. The D gene is left open where the match is weak. For some rows the clone size is stated as once, few or many, or as a class when expanded; others skip it.

TRBJ1-1,NA,NA,TRBV6-2/TRBV6-3,CASSLGQNTEAFF,TGTGCCAGCAGCCTGGGACAAAACACTGAAGCTTTCTTT
TRBJ2-1,TRBD2,NA,TRBV27,CASRRLAGGYNEQFF,TGTGCCAGCAGGCGACTAGCGGGAGGCTACAATGAGCAGTTCTTC
TRBJ1-2,NA,NA,TRBV10-3,CAISGDGSRGYTF,TGTGCCATCAGTGGGGACGGCTCCAGGGGCTACACCTTC
TRBJ2-1,TRBD2,NA,TRBV19,CASSIGLSGSDDEQFF,TGTGCCAGTAGTATAGGGCTAAGCGGGAGTGATGATGAGCAGTTCTTC
TRBJ2-1,NA,NA,TRBV5-1,CASSLSAGSYNEQFF,TGCGCCAGCAGCCTCTCAGCGGGCTCCTACAATGAGCAGTTCTTC
TRBJ2-1,TRBD2,NA,TRBV18,CASSPSGLAGAGNEQFF,TGTGCCAGCTCACCCAGCGGACTAGCGGGAGCCGGCAATGAGCAGTTCTTC
TRBJ2-1,TRBD2,NA,TRBV20-1,CSASGLAGVGGNEQFF,TGCAGTGCTAGTGGACTAGCGGGAGTGGGGGGGAATGAGCAGTTCTTC
TRBJ2-1,NA,NA,TRBV3-1/TRBV3-2,CASSQVYVEQFF,TGTGCCAGCAGCCAAGTCTACGTTGAGCAGTTCTTC
TRBJ2-2,NA,NA,TRBV19,CASSRPGAGTGELFF,TGTGCCAGTAGTAGACCGGGAGCTGGCACCGGGGAGCTGTTTTTT
TRBJ1-5,NA,NA,TRBV9,CASSLGGVAQPQHF,TGTGCCAGCAGCCTCGGAGGGGTGGCTCAGCCCCAGCATTTT
TRBJ2-7,NA,NA,TRBV20-1,CSASPGRSYEQYF,TGCAGTGCTAGTCCGGGTCGCTCCTACGAGCAGTACTTC
TRBJ2-5,NA,NA,TRBV14,CASSHYSGGTQYF,TGTGCCAGCAGCCATTACTCGGGCGGGACCCAGTACTTC
TRBJ1-2,TRBD1,NA,TRBV28,CASRPSVGQGVGGYTF,TGTGCCAGCAGGCCTAGCGTCGGACAGGGCGTTGGTGGCTACACCTTC
TRBJ1-5,TRBD1,NA,TRBV10-3,CAISGTGGADQPQHF,TGTGCCATCAGCGGAACAGGGGGCGCCGATCAGCCCCAGCATTTT
TRBJ2-1,TRBD2,NA,TRBV24-1,CATSDSGTSAHEQFF,TGTGCCACCAGCGACTCCGGGACTAGCGCCCATGAGCAGTTCTTC
TRBJ2-3,NA,NA,TRBV7-8,CASSLGGPGLGTQYF,TGTGCCAGCAGCTTAGGTGGGCCCGGACTCGGTACGCAGTATTTT
TRBJ1-5,TRBD1,NA,TRBV7-2,CASSPEGTVNQPQHF,TGTGCCAGCAGCCCAGAAGGGACAGTAAATCAGCCCCAGCATTTT
TRBJ2-7,NA,NA,TRBV11-3,CASSPLPTEQYF,TGTGCCAGCAGCCCTCTACCCACCGAGCAGTACTTC
TRBJ1-4,TRBD1,NA,TRBV7-6,CASSSGTGLREKLFF,TGTGCCAGCAGCTCCGGGACAGGGTTACGGGAAAAACTGTTTTTT
TRBJ1-3,NA,NA,TRBV7-8,CASSLGAPLGNTIYF,TGTGCCAGCAGCTTAGGAGCGCCACTCGGAAACACCATATATTTT
TRBJ1-4,NA,NA,TRBV5-6,CASSLLVARGLEKLFF,TGTGCCAGCAGCTTGTTGGTAGCCCGAGGTCTTGAAAAACTGTTTTTT
TRBJ2-1,NA,NA,TRBV5-6,CASSSQTDSFEQFF,TGTGCCAGCAGCTCACAAACGGACAGTTTTGAGCAGTTCTTC
TRBJ2-3,TRBD1,NA,TRBV2,CASSEVDRGSTDTQYF,TGTGCCAGCAGTGAAGTGGACAGGGGATCGACAGATACGCAGTATTTT
TRBJ1-2,NA,once,TRBV3-1/TRBV3-2,CASSNRADYGYTF,TGTGCCAGCAGCAACAGGGCGGACTATGGCTACACCTTC
TRBJ1-1,NA,NA,TRBV19,CASSRTLNTEAFF,TGTGCCAGTAGTAGGACACTGAACACTGAAGCTTTCTTT
TRBJ1-1,NA,NA,TRBV12-3/TRBV12-4,CASKKGGNTEAFF,TGTGCCAGCAAGAAGGGGGGGAACACTGAAGCTTTCTTT
TRBJ1-1,NA,NA,TRBV6-5,CASSETAFEAFF,TGTGCCAGCAGCGAGACAGCATTTGAAGCTTTCTTT
TRBJ1-1,NA,NA,TRBV6-6,CASSYISHMEAFF,TGTGCCAGCAGCTATATAAGTCACATGGAAGCTTTCTTT
TRBJ1-1,NA,NA,TRBV14,CASSTWGGLNTEAFF,TGTGCCAGCAGCACATGGGGGGGACTGAACACTGAAGCTTTCTTT